The 32 T cell receptor beta chains given below trace back to one sample, sequenced in a study of blood T cell repertoires in COVID-19. Clones were read by immunoSEQ multiplex PCR, and TCRdb kept only the in-frame ones, dropping some. The table lists roughly 100,000 clones, about four fifths of them singletons, with 15% in the top ten. Sequenced input: peripheral blood. Every receptor here comes from an elderly woman with acute or convalescent COVID-19.

This sequence joins TRBV20-1 and TRBJ1-2; weak D call: TRBD1 (5 bases). There are 13 residues in the CDR3. Germline V lookup: CDR1 DFQATT, CDR2 SNEGSKA (reference sequence). The V end lost 3 bases, the J end lost 6 bases, and 14 bases lay between the germline ends. This chain's CDR3 is CSASSDRTDGYTF. CDR3 sequence (DNA): TGCAGTGCTAGTTCTGACAGAACGGATGGCTACACCTTC.

The chain combines TRBV2 with TRBJ1-3; 9 bases agree with TRBD1. With V trimmed by 5 bases and J by 3 bases, 5 bases remained unmatched. CDR3 length: 15 residues. CDR1 and CDR2 (germline): SNHLY, FYNNEI. DNA for the CDR3: TGTGCCAGCAGTTCAGGGACAGGGTATGGAAACACCATATATTTT. Amino acids: CASSSGTGYGNTIYF.

The chain links TRBV14 to TRBJ2-2; D gene unclear. The CDR3 is 16 residues long. Germline loops: CDR1 SGHDN, CDR2 FVKESK. V lost 4 bases and J lost 0, with 12 bases in between. The CDR3 DNA follows: TGTGCCAGCAGCCGTTTCCTAAAACCGAACACCGGGGAGCTGTTTTTT. Translation gives CASSRFLKPNTGELFF.

There are a few counts of this clone. Additional DNA sequences in this sample encode the identical CDR3. This chain joins TRBV6-1 and TRBJ1-5; TRBD1 aligns across 8 bases. The length of the CDR3 is 14 residues. CDR1 is MNHNS, CDR2 SASEGT, per germline. V was clipped by 2 bases and J by 9 bases; unmatched bases: 6. The chain's CDR3 is CASSERAGGLPQHF. The DNA for the CDR3 is TGTGCCAGCAGTGAACGGGCAGGGGGCTTGCCCCAGCATTTT.

In its sample, this clone was seen a few times. This chain connects TRBV6-1 to TRBJ1-5; D perhaps matches TRBD1 (6 bases). Germline-derived CDR1 and CDR2 are MNHNS and SASEGT. This CDR3 region has 15 residues. Trimming stripped 3 bases from V and 6 bases from J, with 15 bases between. The CDR3 sequence: CASSERGGAGQPQHF. DNA for the CDR3: TGTGCCAGCAGTGAGCGGGGGGGCGCGGGTCAGCCCCAGCATTTT.

The chain couples TRBV9 to TRBJ1-2; perhaps TRBD1 as D (5 bases). The CDR3 length is 14 residues. The germline V gene encodes CDR1 SGDLS and CDR2 YYNGEE. Trimming removed 0 bases at V and 3 bases at J, with 9 bases between. The CDR3 is CASSVDPRDYGYTF. The CDR3 DNA is TGTGCCAGCAGCGTAGACCCCAGGGACTATGGCTACACCTTC.

The chain carries TRBV6-4 and TRBJ1-2, with D unclear. CDR1 and CDR2 (germline): MRHNA, SNTAGT. V lost 10 bases and J lost 6, with 12 bases in between. The length of the CDR3 is 11 residues. The chain's CDR3 is CATFGADGYTF. The CDR3 bases are TGTGCCACCTTTGGAGCTGATGGCTACACCTTC.

The V gene is TRBV28, the J gene TRBJ2-7; D perhaps matches TRBD1 (6 bases). V shed 6 bases and J shed 5 bases, with 17 bases lying between them. Looked up from germline, CDR1 is MDHEN and CDR2 is SYDVKM. This CDR3 has 14 residues. For the CDR3, the DNA is TGTGCCAGCAGCCTACCCACAGGGCGGGACGAGCAGTACTTC. Its protein product is CASSLPTGRDEQYF.

This chain links TRBV4-3 with TRBJ1-1; 9 nucleotides align to TRBD1. This CDR3 is built from 14 residues. V dropped 5 bases and J dropped 7; count of bases not matched to a gene: 8. Per germline, CDR1 LGHNA and CDR2 YSLEER. The CDR3 region is CASSNTQGANEAFF. The CDR3 bases are TGCGCCAGCAGCAATACACAGGGGGCAAATGAAGCTTTCTTT.

This clone was counted between two and nine times. The chain joins TRBV11-3 to TRBJ2-1; weak D call: TRBD2 (5 bases). CDR1 and CDR2 from the germline V gene are SGHNT and YENEEA. This CDR3 is built from 14 residues. Trimming removed 3 bases at V and 4 bases at J, with 10 bases between. The CDR3: CASSLSGLYNEQFF. DNA for the CDR3: TGTGCCAGCAGCTTGTCCGGACTTTACAATGAGCAGTTCTTC. The full variable domain, completed using reference TRBV11-3 and TRBJ2-1, is EAGVVQSPRYKIIEKKQPVAFWCNPISGHNTLYWYLQNLGQGPELLIRYENEEAVDDSQLPKDRFSAERLKGVDSTLKIQPAELGDSAVYLCASSLSGLYNEQFFGPGTRLTVL.

V gene TRBV29-1 combines with J gene TRBJ2-2, with D possibly TRBD1 on 6 matching bases. The CDR3 runs 15 residues. Trimming stripped 3 bases from V and 9 bases from J, with 20 bases between. The germline V gene has CDR1 SQVTM and CDR2 ANQGSEA. CDR3 residues: CSVETWHRVNRELFF. CDR3 nucleotides: TGCAGCGTTGAGACCTGGCACAGGGTCAACCGGGAGCTGTTTTTT.

The rearrangement joins TRBV19 to TRBJ2-1; 16 positions agree with TRBD2. Germline CDR1 reads LNHDA; CDR2 reads SQIVND (reference sequence). This CDR3 has 21 amino acids. J gave up 0 bases and V 4 bases, and 12 bases lay outside the gene matches. The CDR3: CASSTSLLGLAGGYSYNEQFF. DNA of the CDR3: TGTGCCAGTAGTACTTCACTCTTGGGACTAGCGGGAGGGTACTCCTACAATGAGCAGTTCTTC. Full variable domain (rest looked up from reference TRBV19 and TRBJ2-1): DGGITQSPKYLFRKEGQNVTLSCEQNLNHDAMYWYRQDPGQGLRLIYYSQIVNDFQKGDIAEGYSVSREKKESFPLTVTSAQKNPTAFYLCASSTSLLGLAGGYSYNEQFFGPGTRLTVL.

The chain carries TRBV19 and TRBJ1-5; 7 positions match TRBD1. The CDR3 runs 14 residues. Losses at the gene ends were 4 bases for V and 5 bases for J; bases not matched to a gene: 5. CDR1 and CDR2 (germline): LNHDA, SQIVND (reference sequence). In nucleotides, the CDR3 is TGTGCCAGTAGTACCGACAGGGAGTATCAGCCCCAGCATTTT. Its protein is CASSTDREYQPQHF.

The V call is TRBV19, the J call TRBJ1-5; D is uncertain. The CDR3 runs to 15 residues. Germline V gene data show CDR1 as LNHDA and CDR2 as SQIVND (reference sequence). The V end lost 6 bases, the J end lost 6 bases, and 18 bases lay between the germline ends. CDR3 sequence (DNA): TGTGCCAGTAGCACCGACGGGGTCTCCAGTCAGCCCCAGCATTTT. Its translation is CASSTDGVSSQPQHF.

The chain couples TRBV20-1 to TRBJ1-1; D unclear. V was clipped by 3 bases and J by 4 bases, with 6 bases between them. CDR1 is DFQATT and CDR2 is SNEGSKA in the germline V gene (reference sequence). This CDR3 has 11 amino acids. The CDR3 protein is CSARSPTEAFF. As DNA, the CDR3 is TGCAGTGCTAGGAGCCCCACTGAAGCTTTCTTT.

The rearrangement joins TRBV7-2 to TRBJ1-1, with a weak D call TRBD1 (5 bases). Germline CDR1 reads SGHTA; CDR2 reads FQGNSA. Trimming removed 1 base at V and 7 bases at J, with 7 bases between. The CDR3 sequence is 12 residues long. The CDR3 DNA sequence: TGTGCCAGCAGCTTAGTTAGGGGTGAAGCTTTCTTT. This encodes CASSLVRGEAFF.

V and J are TRBV7-2 and TRBJ2-1; TRBD2 matches 7 bases. Trimming removed 2 bases from V and 0 bases from J; junction bases left unmatched: 1. The germline V gene encodes CDR1 SGHTA and CDR2 FQGNSA. CDR3 length: 15 residues. CDR3 nucleotide sequence: TGTGCCAGCAGCTTAACTAGCGTCTCCTACAATGAGCAGTTCTTC. Translating it yields CASSLTSVSYNEQFF.

The chain carries TRBV7-7 and TRBJ2-1, with TRBD2 identical over 12 bases. Germline CDR1 reads SSHAT; CDR2 reads FNYEAQ (reference sequence). The V gene end was trimmed by 1 base and the J gene end by 0 bases; junction bases not matched to a gene: 13. This CDR3 has 21 residues. The CDR3 sequence: CASSLETSGSSPLSSYNEQFF. CDR3 nucleotide sequence: TGTGCCAGCAGCTTAGAGACTAGCGGGAGTTCCCCTCTGAGCTCCTACAATGAGCAGTTCTTC.

The chain has TRBV2 and TRBJ2-3; D is unclear. Germline assignment: CDR1 SNHLY and CDR2 FYNNEI. The CDR3 has 13 residues. V was clipped by 8 bases and J by 2 bases, with 11 bases between them. Written as DNA, the CDR3 is TGTGCCAGCTACGACTCATTCACAGATACGCAGTATTTT. It is translated as CASYDSFTDTQYF.

V is TRBV19 and J is TRBJ1-5; D might be TRBD1 (5 bases). CDR1 is LNHDA, CDR2 SQIVND, per germline (reference sequence). The V end was cut by 3 bases, the J end by 7 bases, with 19 bases between. This CDR3 has 16 residues. CDR3 sequence (DNA): TGTGCCAGTAGTATGATCCCGCGACAGCCAGGCCAGCCCCAGCATTTT. This sequence encodes CASSMIPRQPGQPQHF.

The chain joins TRBV5-1 to TRBJ2-1; 7 bases agree with TRBD1. CDR3 length: 21 residues. CDR1 SGHRS and CDR2 YFSETQ come from the germline V gene. Germline trimming cut 1 base from V and 3 bases from J; bases unmatched to any gene: 22. CDR3 DNA sequence: TGCGCCAGCAGCTTGCTGAGCCAGGGGGTCGTCGTAGCGCCTCTCTACAATGAGCAGTTCTTC. It encodes CASSLLSQGVVVAPLYNEQFF.

The chain uses TRBV6-6 and TRBJ2-1, with 9 bases identical to TRBD2. The CDR3 length is 14 residues. Germline CDR1 MNHNY, CDR2 SVGAGI (reference sequence). V was pared by 7 bases and J by 6 bases, with 7 bases of the junction left unmatched. For the CDR3, the DNA is TGTGCCAGCAATCAAGCGGGAGGCTCCAATGAGCAGTTCTTC. The encoded protein is CASNQAGGSNEQFF.

This chain links TRBV19 with TRBJ1-4; D is uncertain. CDR3 size: 15 residues. Looked up from germline, CDR1 is LNHDA and CDR2 is SQIVND (reference sequence). Between the trimmed V and J ends, which lost 5 bases and 8 bases, there was a span of 18 bases. The CDR3 sequence is CASSPDNSGGEKLFF. The CDR3 region has the DNA TGTGCCAGTAGTCCCGATAACTCAGGAGGGGAAAAACTGTTTTTT.

The rearrangement links TRBV18 to TRBJ1-5; D is possibly TRBD1 (5 bases). The CDR3 covers 15 residues. The V end was cut by 6 bases, the J end by 4 bases, with 16 bases between. Per germline, CDR1 KGHSH and CDR2 LQKENI. For the CDR3, the DNA is TGTGCCAGCTCCAGAGGAACAGGTGGGAATCAGCCCCAGCATTTT. The encoded protein is CASSRGTGGNQPQHF.

The genes are TRBV7-2 and TRBJ2-3; D is ambiguous. The germline V and J ends were trimmed by 0 bases and 14 bases, with 9 bases remaining between them. Germline V lookup: CDR1 SGHTA, CDR2 FQGNSA. The CDR3 has 11 residues. The CDR3 bases are TGTGCCAGCAGCTTAGCGAGGAACCTGTATTTT. Its protein product is CASSLARNLYF.

The V gene is TRBV4-1, the J gene TRBJ2-1; TRBD1 matches 9 bases. The germline V gene encodes CDR1 MGHRA and CDR2 YSYEKL. This CDR3 is built from 16 residues. J was trimmed by 10 bases and V by 4 bases; bases with no gene match: 14. The CDR3 sequence: CASSPAGTGMPREQFF. The CDR3 DNA is TGCGCCAGCAGCCCGGCCGGGACAGGGATGCCGAGAGAGCAGTTCTTC.

The genes are TRBV6-6 and TRBJ1-5; D is unresolved. The V end lost 2 bases, the J end lost 5 bases, and 7 bases lay between the germline ends. CDR3 size: 13 residues. Germline CDR1 MNHNY, CDR2 SVGAGI (reference sequence). CDR3 coding DNA: TGTGCCAGCAGTTACCGGAGGGATCAGCCCCAGCATTTT. Its protein product is CASSYRRDQPQHF.

This chain uses TRBV6-5 with TRBJ1-6, with a possible D match to TRBD1 (5 bases). Trimming shortened V by 0 bases and J by 8 bases, and 11 bases separated the two germline ends. CDR1 is MNHEY, CDR2 SVGAGI, per germline. The CDR3 has 15 residues. The CDR3 region is CASSYSARVDSPLHF. The CDR3 coding sequence is TGTGCCAGCAGTTACTCGGCCAGGGTCGATTCACCCCTCCACTTT.

V usage is TRBV9 and J usage is TRBJ2-5; D is perhaps TRBD2 (6 bases). The CDR3 has 15 amino acids. Trimming left V 5 bases short and J 1 base short, with 15 bases between. Germline V gene lookup returns CDR1 SGDLS and CDR2 YYNGEE. CDR3 protein: CASSPNSGTQETQYF. Written as DNA, the CDR3 is TGTGCCAGCAGTCCTAATAGCGGAACCCAAGAGACCCAGTACTTC.

The genes are TRBV20-1 and TRBJ1-5, with D perhaps TRBD1 (6 bases). The CDR3 is 16 amino acids. V dropped 3 bases and J dropped 1 base, with 16 bases sitting between them. CDR1 is DFQATT and CDR2 is SNEGSKA in the germline V gene (reference sequence). The CDR3 region is CSASGREGVSNQPQHF. DNA for the CDR3: TGCAGTGCTAGTGGTAGGGAGGGGGTAAGCAATCAGCCCCAGCATTTT.

Ten or more counts support this clone. The chain has TRBV5-5 and TRBJ2-5, with 10 nucleotides matching TRBD1. V was clipped by 0 bases and J by 3 bases; unmatched bases: 2. The CDR3 contains 15 residues. From germline, CDR1 is SGHKS and CDR2 YYEKEE (reference sequence). The CDR3 is CASSLEGTGEETQYF. In nucleotides, the CDR3 is TGTGCCAGCAGCTTGGAGGGGACAGGGGAAGAGACCCAGTACTTC.

The chain is built from TRBV2 and TRBJ2-4; TRBD2 aligns across 8 bases. Germline trimming cut 6 bases from V and 6 bases from J; bases unmatched to any gene: 7. This CDR3 comprises 14 residues. The germline gives CDR1 SNHLY, CDR2 FYNNEI. CDR3 protein: CASRGGLGGNIQYF. CDR3 bases: TGTGCCAGCAGGGGGGGACTAGGCGGAAACATTCAGTACTTC. Full variable domain (missing parts from reference TRBV2 and TRBJ2-4): EPEVTQTPSHQVTQMGQEVILRCVPISNHLYFYWYRQILGQKVEFLVSFYNNEISEKSEIFDDQFSVERPDGSNFTLKIRSTKLEDSAMYFCASRGGLGGNIQYFGAGTRLSVL.